This T cell receptor (beta chain) was retrieved from a study of response to subunit inactivated influenza vaccine. On this clonotype: The antigen is unknown.

TCRdb reprocessed the RT-PCR reads with MiXCR, giving one entry per CDR3 protein. Among 540,000 or so distinct CDR3 sequences listed, over 10% were seen once. Looked up from germline, CDR1 is WSHSY and CDR2 is SAAADI. The V end was cut by 6 bases, the J end by 4 bases, with 12 bases between. This CDR3 has 13 residues. General observations from the study: Each seasonal flu vaccination may recruit only limited new T cells, authors suggested.

This clonotype was sampled from a man aged 50 or older who received an inactivated influenza vaccine. The specimen was PBMCs from blood, collected about 40 days after vaccination. The chain recombines TRBV10-2 with TRBJ1-1; D is uncertain. The DNA for the CDR3 is TGCGCCAGCAGGAGAGGACCGGGCACTGAAGCTTTCTTT. It translates to CASRRGPGTEAFF.